This TCR beta chain was recorded in a study of blood T cell repertoires in COVID-19. Study details: Samples of COVID-19 (acute and convalescent) were obtained from the United States, Italy and Spain.

Data came from immunoSEQ multiplex PCR; TCRdb stores just in-frame clones and leaves some out. The repertoire holds some 180,000 clones, around 80% seen once, with about 13% in the top ten. Germline loops: CDR1 KGHSH, CDR2 LQKENI. The CDR3 sequence is 18 residues long. V gave up 4 bases and J gave up 5 bases; unmatched junction bases: 17. The clonotype originates from a human donor in a cohort sampled during active COVID-19. The chain joins TRBV18 to TRBJ1-1; TRBD1 matches 9 bases. Specimen: peripheral blood. CDR3 coding DNA: TGTGCCAGCTCACGGATTACAGGGGGCAAACCAAGTGAGACTGAAGCTTTCTTT. Its translation: CASSRITGGKPSETEAFF.